This T cell receptor (beta chain) was recorded in a study of cytomegalovirus exposure and HLA in healthy donors. Whole-study results and caveats: The listing of roughly 160 TCR beta chains classed them as cytomegalovirus-associated. It was reported that the classifier diagnosed cytomegalovirus status with high specificity and sensitivity in both the original and validation cohorts. Three chains linked to CMV were shown in vitro to be specific for CMV antigens.

Method: immunoSEQ multiplex PCR; TCRdb's copy keeps in-frame clones and lacks some. The sample comprises around 200,000 clones, about 81% of which are singletons, and around 1.3% rests with the top ten. A 120-subject validation cohort, separate from the approximately 610-subject first cohort, supplied the donors. This clone turned up a few times. The antigen remains undetermined. Germline lookup yields CDR1 GTSNPN and CDR2 SVGIG (reference sequence). After removal of 0 bases from V and 3 bases from J, the junction contained 7 bases not matched to a gene. This CDR3 has 15 residues. The chain joins TRBV30 to TRBJ1-2, with 7 bases matching TRBD1. The source material was PBMCs. This clonotype was sampled from a young woman in good health and CMV-seronegative. In DNA, the CDR3 is TGTGCCTGGAGTGTACTGAGGGGGCAAGACTATGGCTACACCTTC. It encodes CAWSVLRGQDYGYTF.